Presented here are 14 T cell receptor beta chains from one specimen sequenced in a study of blood T cell repertoires in COVID-19. The table came from immunoSEQ multiplex PCR; TCRdb's copy has only in-frame clones and leaves some out. The sample has about 33,000 clones, approximately 80% seen once; the top ten hold approximately 40%. Specimen: peripheral blood. These receptors were obtained from a man of 80 years or more with acute or convalescent COVID-19.

CDR3 sequence: CASSLDGQGLYEQYF. The CDR3 coding sequence is TGCGCCAGCAGCTTGGACGGACAGGGGCTCTACGAGCAGTACTTC. The chain recombines TRBV5-1 with TRBJ2-7, with 9 bases that match TRBD1. The CDR3 is made up of 15 amino acids. Germline lookup yields CDR1 SGHRS and CDR2 YFSETQ. V shed 0 bases, J shed 3 bases, and the junction held 4 bases outside the gene matches. The entire variable domain, with the rest obtained from reference TRBV5-1 and TRBJ2-7, is as follows: KAGVTQTPRYLIKTRGQQVTLSCSPISGHRSVSWYQQTPGQGLQFLFEYFSETQRNKGNFPGRFSGRQFSNSRSEMNVSTLELGDSALYLCASSLDGQGLYEQYFGPGTRLTVT.

The V and J genes are TRBV19 and TRBJ2-7, with D perhaps matching TRBD1 (6 bases). The CDR3 totals 13 residues. The ends were cut back, 10 bases at V and 3 bases at J, with 16 bases in the middle. Germline V gene sequence: CDR1 LNHDA, CDR2 SQIVND (reference sequence). CDR3 in amino acids: CATRRTEDYEQYF. The DNA of the CDR3 is TGTGCCACGCGCCGGACAGAAGACTACGAGCAGTACTTC.

V and J are TRBV25-1 and TRBJ1-1; possible D gene TRBD1, 6 bases. Germline-derived CDR1 and CDR2 are MGHDK and SYGVNS. Trimming removed 3 bases at V and 1 base at J, with 12 bases between. The CDR3 covers 15 residues. In DNA, the CDR3 is TGTGCCAGCAGTGACCTTGACAGGCCGAACACTGAAGCTTTCTTT. Protein: CASSDLDRPNTEAFF.

This chain connects TRBV4-1 to TRBJ2-5, with a possible D match to TRBD2 (6 bases). This CDR3 contains 16 residues. The germline V and J ends were trimmed by 0 bases and 2 bases, with 13 bases remaining between them. In germline, CDR1 is MGHRA, CDR2 YSYEKL. CDR3 sequence (DNA): TGCGCCAGCAGCCAAGATTTAAGGGGAGGACAAGAGACCCAGTACTTC. Translating gives CASSQDLRGGQETQYF.

The rearrangement uses TRBV6-5 and TRBJ1-2; 8 positions match TRBD1. Germline V CDR1 and CDR2: MNHEY, SVGAGI. The CDR3 is 14 amino acids. V shed 7 bases and J 4 bases; nucleotides not matched to a gene: 8. The chain's CDR3 is CASTTGGTGYGYTF. For the CDR3, the DNA is TGTGCCAGCACCACCGGGGGGACAGGCTATGGCTACACCTTC.

The V and J genes are TRBV6-2 or TRBV6-3 and TRBJ2-1; TRBD2 agrees at 7 bases. This CDR3 spans 15 amino acids. Germline V lookup: CDR1 MNHEY, CDR2 SVGEGT. With 2 bases clipped from V and 6 bases from J, the junction kept 7 bases outside the gene matches. The CDR3 is CASSYGRESTNEQFF. As DNA, the CDR3 is TGTGCCAGCAGTTACGGGCGGGAGTCAACCAATGAGCAGTTCTTC.

The chain employs TRBV19 and TRBJ2-1; 9 bases are a match to TRBD2. Germline CDR1 LNHDA, CDR2 SQIVND (reference sequence). The CDR3 runs 15 residues. V lost 3 bases to trimming and J lost 4 bases; unmatched junction nucleotides: 4. The DNA for the CDR3 is TGTGCCAGTAGTATCAGCGGGGGGCTATACAATGAGCAGTTCTTC. This gives the protein CASSISGGLYNEQFF. Full variable domain (missing parts from reference TRBV19 and TRBJ2-1): DGGITQSPKYLFRKEGQNVTLSCEQNLNHDAMYWYRQDPGQGLRLIYYSQIVNDFQKGDIAEGYSVSREKKESFPLTVTSAQKNPTAFYLCASSISGGLYNEQFFGPGTRLTVL.

This clone came up once. The chain couples TRBV5-1 to TRBJ2-1, with D possibly TRBD2 on 7 matching bases. Trimming took 4 bases from V and 5 from J, leaving 19 bases between them. This CDR3 contains 16 residues. Per the germline V gene, CDR1 is SGHRS and CDR2 is YFSETQ. The CDR3 here is CASSGGASGPHNEQFF. The CDR3 DNA reads as TGCGCCAGCAGCGGGGGGGCCAGCGGGCCCCACAATGAGCAGTTCTTC.

The V and J genes are TRBV5-5 and TRBJ2-1, with TRBD2 matching over 7 bases. After removal of 0 bases from V and 2 bases from J, the junction contained 2 bases not matched to a gene. The V gene's germline CDR1 is SGHKS and CDR2 YYEKEE (reference sequence). There are 15 residues in the CDR3. The CDR3 DNA reads as TGTGCCAGCAGCTTGGGAGCGGGGCCCTACAATGAGCAGTTCTTC. This encodes CASSLGAGPYNEQFF.

The rearrangement joins TRBV5-4 to TRBJ1-2; TRBD1 agrees at 10 bases. The CDR3 has 14 residues. J gave up 5 bases and V 5 bases, and 6 bases lay outside the gene matches. Germline assignment: CDR1 SGHNT and CDR2 YYREEE (reference sequence). DNA for the CDR3: TGTGCCAGCAGGGACTTGGGACAGGGGTATGGCTACACCTTC. This codes for CASRDLGQGYGYTF.

The chain couples TRBV6-1 to TRBJ1-3; 7 bases map to TRBD1. CDR1 is MNHNS, CDR2 SASEGT, per germline. The V and J ends lost 3 bases and 0 bases, in that order; junction bases with no gene match: 5. The CDR3 has 16 residues. Written as DNA, the CDR3 is TGTGCCAGCAGTGACAGGGGACAGACCTCTGGAAACACCATATATTTT. This gives the protein CASSDRGQTSGNTIYF.

Worth noting for this clone: The junction and the germline gene differ at one end; a read error may be behind it. This chain links TRBV7-2 with TRBJ2-3, with 8 bases identical to TRBD2. CDR1 is SGHTA and CDR2 is FQGNSA in the germline V gene. The CDR3 has 13 amino acids. In DNA form, the CDR3 reads TGTGCCAGCAGCTGGACTAGCAGAGATACGCAGTATTTT. This translates into CASSWTSRDTQYF.

The genes are TRBV6-6 and TRBJ1-5; D remains ambiguous. The CDR3 has 14 residues. V lost 0 bases to trimming and J lost 7 bases, with 10 bases between them. Germline V gives CDR1 MNHNY, CDR2 SVGAGI (reference sequence). This CDR3 is CASSYSSERQPQHF. Here the CDR3 DNA reads TGTGCCAGCAGTTACTCCAGCGAGCGACAGCCCCAGCATTTT.

This clone was seen just once. This sequence joins TRBV5-1 and TRBJ1-1; 9 nucleotides match TRBD1. The V segment lost 3 bases and the J segment 0 bases; nucleotides outside the gene matches: 3. CDR1 is SGHRS, CDR2 YFSETQ, per germline. This CDR3 is 15 amino acids long. CDR3 bases: TGCGCCAGCAGCTACCGGACAGGGGTGAACACTGAAGCTTTCTTT. It translates to CASSYRTGVNTEAFF. Together with reference TRBV5-1 and TRBJ1-1, the CDR3 gives the full variable domain: KAGVTQTPRYLIKTRGQQVTLSCSPISGHRSVSWYQQTPGQGLQFLFEYFSETQRNKGNFPGRFSGRQFSNSRSEMNVSTLELGDSALYLCASSYRTGVNTEAFFGQGTRLTVV.